These 31 T cell receptor beta chains were all obtained from the same sample, sequenced in a study of blood T cell repertoires in COVID-19. Profiled with immunoSEQ multiplex PCR; TCRdb holds only in-frame clones, not every one. The repertoire holds around 300,000 clones, with roughly 92% as singletons. Sequencing was performed on peripheral blood. These receptors came from a woman in her 30s with COVID-19, enrolled during active disease.

The J gene is TRBJ2-1, the V gene TRBV27; 7 bases fit TRBD2. This CDR3 spans 13 amino acids. J lost 8 bases, V lost 6 bases, and 7 bases had no gene match. The germline CDR1 and CDR2 sequences are MNHEY and SMNVEV (reference sequence). The CDR3 nucleotides are TGTGCCAGCAGAACCCTCGGGGGGTATGAGCAGTTCTTC. This gives the protein CASRTLGGYEQFF.

V usage is TRBV30 and J usage is TRBJ1-3; perhaps TRBD1 as D (6 bases). The germline V gene encodes CDR1 GTSNPN and CDR2 SVGIG (reference sequence). Trimming took off 0 bases at V and 0 bases at J, with 12 bases between the two ends. CDR3 length: 16 amino acids. The CDR3 nucleotides are TGTGCCTGGAGTGTGGGGGGGCGATACTCTGGAAACACCATATATTTT. Amino acids: CAWSVGGRYSGNTIYF.

The chain employs TRBV5-6 and TRBJ1-2; unclear D gene. The CDR3 runs 16 residues. V was trimmed by 5 bases and J by 2 bases, leaving 19 bases between them. The germline V gene has CDR1 SGHDT and CDR2 YYEEEE. The CDR3 loop reads CASSPGKVTANYGYTF. CDR3 nucleotides: TGTGCCAGCAGTCCGGGTAAGGTAACGGCCAACTATGGCTACACCTTC. Drawing the rest from reference TRBV5-6 and TRBJ1-2, the complete variable domain is DAGVTQSPTHLIKTRGQQVTLRCSPKSGHDTVSWYQQALGQGPQFIFQYYEEEERQRGNFPDRFSGHQFPNYSSELNVNALLLGDSALYLCASSPGKVTANYGYTFGSGTRLTVV.

V usage is TRBV11-2 and J usage is TRBJ1-2, with 12 positions matching TRBD1. The CDR3 runs 17 residues. The V and J ends lost 5 bases and 7 bases, in that order; junction bases with no gene match: 14. Germline CDR1 SGHAT, CDR2 FQNNGV. CDR3 amino acids: CASSRGTGGAVGGGYTF. CDR3 DNA: TGTGCCAGCAGCCGAGGGACAGGGGGCGCGGTCGGGGGTGGCTACACCTTC.

In the case of this clone: A much larger clone lies one base from this, so it may be a read error. The chain has TRBV2 and TRBJ1-1; D possibly corresponds to TRBD1 (6 bases). The V end lost 7 bases, the J end lost 1 base, and 10 bases lay between the germline ends. The germline gives CDR1 SNHLY, CDR2 FYNNEI. CDR3 length equals 13 residues. The CDR3 DNA sequence: TGTGCCAGCAAAGGACAGAGGAACACTGAAGCTTTCTTT. This encodes CASKGQRNTEAFF.

This clone appeared a single time. V usage is TRBV11-2 and J usage is TRBJ1-3, with D unclear. The CDR3 totals 19 residues. The germline V and J ends were trimmed by 0 bases and 0 bases, with 18 bases remaining between them. CDR1 SGHAT and CDR2 FQNNGV come from the germline V gene. CDR3 loop: CASSLDPGYLLPSGNTIYF. The CDR3 DNA follows: TGTGCCAGCAGCTTAGATCCAGGCTACCTTTTACCCTCTGGAAACACCATATATTTT.

This rearrangement joins TRBV27 to TRBJ1-1; 8 bases are shared with TRBD1. Germline trimming cut 4 bases from V and 5 bases from J; bases unmatched to any gene: 6. Germline CDR1 reads MNHEY; CDR2 reads SMNVEV (reference sequence). The CDR3 covers 14 residues. Here the CDR3 DNA reads TGTGCCAGCAGTTGGGGACAGGCGACAACTGAAGCTTTCTTT. This encodes CASSWGQATTEAFF.

The chain combines TRBV28 with TRBJ1-5; the D is unclear. V lost 3 bases and J 3 bases, leaving 15 bases between the germline ends. CDR3 length: 16 residues. Germline CDR1 reads MDHEN; CDR2 reads SYDVKM. The chain's CDR3 is CASSFSLTSTNQPQHF. Written as DNA, the CDR3 is TGTGCCAGCAGTTTTAGTCTCACCTCAACCAATCAGCCCCAGCATTTT. The entire variable domain, with the rest obtained from reference TRBV28 and TRBJ1-5, is as follows: DVKVTQSSRYLVKRTGEKVFLECVQDMDHENMFWYRQDPGLGLRLIYFSYDVKMKEKGDIPEGYSVSREKKERFSLILESASTNQTSMYLCASSFSLTSTNQPQHFGDGTRLSIL.

The V call is TRBV11-2, the J call TRBJ2-5, with 10 bases lining up with TRBD2. The germline CDR1 and CDR2 sequences are SGHAT and FQNNGV. With 3 bases clipped from V and 4 bases from J, the junction kept 2 bases outside the gene matches. This CDR3 has 14 amino acids. The CDR3 reads CASSFLAGGETQYF. Here the CDR3 DNA reads TGTGCCAGCAGCTTTTTAGCGGGAGGAGAGACCCAGTACTTC.

The rearrangement joins TRBV7-9 to TRBJ1-2; D gene uncertain. The CDR3 length is 15 residues. V was pared by 5 bases and J by 0 bases, with 13 bases between. Germline-derived CDR1 and CDR2 are SEHNR and FQNEAQ (reference sequence). This CDR3 reads CASSATRGANYGYTF. CDR3 sequence (DNA): TGTGCCAGCAGCGCAACTAGAGGAGCTAACTATGGCTACACCTTC.

This chain joins TRBV7-6 and TRBJ2-1, with D possibly TRBD1 on 6 matching bases. Germline assignment: CDR1 SGHVS and CDR2 FNYEAQ. There are 16 residues in the CDR3. Trimming removed 5 bases from V and 0 bases from J, with 14 bases in between. CDR3 DNA sequence: TGTGCCAGCAGCCCAGTCCAGGGGAGCTCCTACAATGAGCAGTTCTTC. It yields the protein CASSPVQGSSYNEQFF.

The count of this clone is one. CDR3 loop: CASSWTGSGTDTQYF. The CDR3 DNA reads TGTGCCAGCAGCTGGACTGGGTCTGGCACAGATACGCAGTATTTT. The genes are TRBV5-5 and TRBJ2-3; D might be TRBD2 (5 bases). CDR1 and CDR2 from the germline V gene are SGHKS and YYEKEE (reference sequence). V gave up 3 bases and J gave up 1 base, with 12 bases separating them. The CDR3 runs to 15 residues.

This chain links TRBV19 with TRBJ1-1; D is undetermined. Trimming stripped 5 bases from V and 3 bases from J, with 10 bases between. The CDR3 consists of 13 residues. Germline assignment: CDR1 LNHDA and CDR2 SQIVND (reference sequence). The DNA for the CDR3 is TGTGCCAGTAGTGGACGGAGGTACACTGAAGCTTTCTTT. It is translated as CASSGRRYTEAFF.

V gene TRBV7-9 combines with J gene TRBJ1-1; a possible D gene is TRBD1 (6 bases). The ends were cut back, 1 base at V and 1 base at J, with 13 bases in the middle. The CDR3 length is 16 residues. In germline, CDR1 is SEHNR, CDR2 FQNEAQ (reference sequence). The CDR3 reads CASSLGLRGPNTEAFF. The CDR3 coding sequence is TGTGCCAGCAGCTTAGGCCTCAGGGGCCCGAACACTGAAGCTTTCTTT.

The chain employs TRBV2 and TRBJ1-4; 7 positions agree with TRBD1. V lost 6 bases to trimming and J lost 6 bases; unmatched junction nucleotides: 7. The CDR3 contains 14 residues. Germline loops: CDR1 SNHLY, CDR2 FYNNEI. As DNA, the CDR3 is TGTGCCAGCAGACTAACAGGGGTAGATGAAAAACTGTTTTTT. As protein: CASRLTGVDEKLFF.

This chain uses TRBV9 with TRBJ1-2, with a tentative D call TRBD1 (6 bases). The CDR3 length is 16 residues. Germline loops: CDR1 SGDLS, CDR2 YYNGEE. Trimming cost V 4 bases and J 3 bases, with 19 bases left between them. CDR3 in DNA: TGTGCCAGCAGCCCTTTAGGGGGACGGCCACACTATGGCTACACCTTC. Encoded protein: CASSPLGGRPHYGYTF.

The chain carries TRBV19 and TRBJ1-1, with a tentative D call TRBD1 (5 bases). V lost 3 bases to trimming and J lost 5 bases, with 13 bases between them. Germline CDR1 reads LNHDA; CDR2 reads SQIVND (reference sequence). This CDR3 is built from 14 residues. The CDR3 DNA is TGTGCCAGTAGTATCACGGGGGTTCGGACTGAAGCTTTCTTT. Its translation is CASSITGVRTEAFF.

This chain links TRBV4-2 with TRBJ2-1; D unresolved. The CDR3 spans 16 residues. Germline CDR1 LGHNA, CDR2 YNFKEQ. Trimming shortened V by 0 bases and J by 3 bases, and 12 bases separated the two germline ends. This CDR3 is CASSQDHSNIYNEQFF. The CDR3 bases are TGTGCCAGCAGCCAAGATCACAGTAACATCTACAATGAGCAGTTCTTC.

The chain has TRBV2 and TRBJ1-3; no clear D. V dropped 4 bases and J dropped 0 bases, with 13 bases sitting between them. Germline assignment: CDR1 SNHLY and CDR2 FYNNEI. CDR3 length: 16 amino acids. The CDR3 is CASSGERVPSGNTIYF. The CDR3 nucleotides read TGTGCCAGCAGTGGGGAGAGGGTCCCCTCTGGAAACACCATATATTTT.

V is TRBV2 and J is TRBJ2-3; 10 bases align to TRBD2. V gave up 5 bases and J gave up 4 bases; unmatched junction bases: 6. The CDR3 runs 15 residues. Germline V gene lookup returns CDR1 SNHLY and CDR2 FYNNEI. DNA of the CDR3: TGTGCCAGCAGTCGGTTAGCGGGAGGAGCAGATACGCAGTATTTT. Protein sequence: CASSRLAGGADTQYF.

DNA of the CDR3: TGTGCCAGCAGCCTGGACCGGGACAGTAATGAAAAACTGTTTTTT. It codes for CASSLDRDSNEKLFF. The genes are TRBV28 and TRBJ1-4; 7 bases are shared with TRBD1. The CDR3 runs to 15 residues. Trimming cost V 6 bases and J 4 bases; bases outside gene matches: 8. Per the germline V gene, CDR1 is MDHEN and CDR2 is SYDVKM. The variable domain in full, completed from reference TRBV28 and TRBJ1-4, reads DVKVTQSSRYLVKRTGEKVFLECVQDMDHENMFWYRQDPGLGLRLIYFSYDVKMKEKGDIPEGYSVSREKKERFSLILESASTNQTSMYLCASSLDRDSNEKLFFGSGTQLSVL.

This clone was seen once. This chain's CDR3 is CASRTGIDGYTF. CDR3 in DNA: TGTGCCTCCAGGACAGGGATCGATGGCTACACCTTC. The chain uses TRBV7-9 and TRBJ1-2; 8 bases are shared with TRBD1. J was trimmed by 6 bases and V by 11 bases; bases with no gene match: 8. Looked up from germline, CDR1 is SEHNR and CDR2 is FQNEAQ (reference sequence). The CDR3 loop spans 12 amino acids.

This chain uses TRBV19 with TRBJ1-3, with D unresolved. Germline V lookup: CDR1 LNHDA, CDR2 SQIVND (reference sequence). The CDR3 runs 13 residues. V was pared by 4 bases and J by 2 bases, with 6 bases between. CDR3: CASSTEAGNTIYF. CDR3 nucleotides: TGTGCCAGTAGTACGGAGGCTGGAAACACCATATATTTT.

The chain uses TRBV23-1 and TRBJ1-2; 12 bases align to TRBD1. TRBV23-1 is placed among ORFs of uncertain function. The CDR3 totals 14 residues. With V trimmed by 4 bases and J by 7 bases, 4 bases remained unmatched. The CDR3 DNA sequence: TGCGCCAGCAGTCCGGGACAGGGGGCAGGTGGCTACACCTTC. This gives the protein CASSPGQGAGGYTF.

Details on this clone: Its ends do not fully match the called genes, so a read error is possible. This chain joins TRBV11-3 and TRBJ1-3; TRBD1 matches at 8 bases. Germline CDR1 reads SGHNT; CDR2 reads YENEEA. The CDR3 consists of 13 residues. This CDR3 reads CASSADRGTTIYF. The CDR3, as DNA: TGTGCCAGCAGCGCCGACAGGGGAACCACCATATATTTT.

The chain uses TRBV13 and TRBJ2-7; D might be TRBD1 (6 bases). Germline CDR1 is PRHDT and CDR2 is FYEKMQ (reference sequence). CDR3 length equals 15 residues. V was pared by 4 bases and J by 4 bases, with 17 bases between. CDR3 bases: TGTGCCAGCAGCTCGGGGCCGCAGGGGATATACGAGCAGTACTTC. It yields the protein CASSSGPQGIYEQYF.

This clone turned up a few times. V gene TRBV7-9 combines with J gene TRBJ2-5, with 8 bases lining up with TRBD1. The CDR3 runs to 17 residues. With 1 base clipped from V and 4 bases from J, the junction kept 11 bases outside the gene matches. Per germline, CDR1 SEHNR and CDR2 FQNEAQ (reference sequence). The CDR3 coding sequence is TGTGCCAGCAGCTTAGAGATTTGGCAGGGGGCGCGAGAGACCCAGTACTTC. It translates to CASSLEIWQGARETQYF.

V and J are TRBV6-5 and TRBJ2-5; TRBD2 agrees at 9 bases. This CDR3 is built from 15 residues. Trimming at V came to 4 bases and at J to 2 bases, leaving 5 bases not matched to a gene. Germline values: CDR1 MNHEY, CDR2 SVGAGI. Here the CDR3 reads CASSSLTSGQETQYF. CDR3 nucleotide sequence: TGTGCCAGCAGTTCGTTGACTAGCGGACAAGAGACCCAGTACTTC.

J is TRBJ2-6 and V is TRBV29-1, with TRBD1 identical over 12 bases. The CDR3 is 17 amino acids. The V gene's germline CDR1 is SQVTM and CDR2 ANQGSEA. Germline trimming cut 7 bases from V and 0 bases from J; bases unmatched to any gene: 7. The CDR3 spells CSAGTGGSYSGANVLTF. DNA of the CDR3: TGCAGCGCGGGGACAGGGGGCTCTTACTCTGGGGCCAACGTCCTGACTTTC.

This chain joins TRBV18 and TRBJ2-2; the D gene is possibly TRBD1 (5 bases). Trimming took off 3 bases at V and 4 bases at J, with 9 bases between the two ends. The CDR3 is 14 amino acids. Germline V gene lookup returns CDR1 KGHSH and CDR2 LQKENI. As DNA, the CDR3 is TGTGCCAGCTCACCCGGCAGGGTCACCGGGGAGCTGTTTTTT. This translates into CASSPGRVTGELFF.

The rearrangement joins TRBV19 to TRBJ1-5; D is perhaps TRBD1 (5 bases). V lost 11 bases, J lost 0 bases, and 14 bases lay in between. There are 14 residues in the CDR3. Per the germline V gene, CDR1 is LNHDA and CDR2 is SQIVND (reference sequence). The CDR3 coding sequence is TGTGCCGGGGGAGGAATTATTAGCAATCAGCCCCAGCATTTT. It is translated as CAGGGIISNQPQHF.